The 4 T cell receptor beta chains in this list originate from one sample, sequenced in a study of blood T cell repertoires in COVID-19. Assay: immunoSEQ multiplex PCR; the TCRdb copy retains only in-frame clones and omits some. Of some 80,000 clones in the sample, around 84% were seen once. The material sequenced was peripheral blood. The receptors were gathered from a human donor in a cohort sampled during active COVID-19.

This clone was counted a few times. The rearrangement joins TRBV5-1 to TRBJ2-1; 8 nucleotides match TRBD2. The CDR3 spans 15 residues. Germline trimming cut 4 bases from V and 7 bases from J; bases unmatched to any gene: 10. Germline values: CDR1 SGHRS, CDR2 YFSETQ. In nucleotides, the CDR3 is TGCGCCAGCAGCGCGGGACTAGGGTTTTTGAATGAGCAGTTCTTC. Its protein product is CASSAGLGFLNEQFF.

J is TRBJ2-5 and V is TRBV28; 12 bases map to TRBD2. Germline V gives CDR1 MDHEN, CDR2 SYDVKM. The J segment lost 4 bases and the V segment lost 6 bases, leaving 12 bases of the junction unmatched. The CDR3 totals 17 residues. In nucleotides, the CDR3 is TGTGCCAGCAGGTTTCTAGCGGGAGGGCCGGGGGGAGAGACCCAGTACTTC. As protein: CASRFLAGGPGGETQYF. Based on the CDR3 plus reference TRBV28 and TRBJ2-5, the full variable domain is DVKVTQSSRYLVKRTGEKVFLECVQDMDHENMFWYRQDPGLGLRLIYFSYDVKMKEKGDIPEGYSVSREKKERFSLILESASTNQTSMYLCASRFLAGGPGGETQYFGPGTRLLVL.

The chain carries TRBV3-1 (or the pseudogene TRBV3-2) and TRBJ1-3, with D uncertain. Trimming took 4 bases from V and 4 from J, leaving 11 bases between them. The CDR3 is 14 amino acids. The germline gives CDR1 LGHDT, CDR2 YNNKEL (reference sequence). This CDR3 is CASSPSTYGNTIYF. The DNA for the CDR3 is TGTGCCAGCAGCCCAAGCACCTACGGAAACACCATATATTTT.

V is TRBV2 and J is TRBJ2-1; 8 bases match TRBD2. Trimming at V came to 6 bases and at J to 7 bases, leaving 11 bases not matched to a gene. From germline, CDR1 is SNHLY and CDR2 FYNNEI. CDR3 length: 15 residues. CDR3 bases: TGTGCCAGCAGACCGGGACTAGAGGGAGGGAATGAGCAGTTCTTC. Translating gives CASRPGLEGGNEQFF.